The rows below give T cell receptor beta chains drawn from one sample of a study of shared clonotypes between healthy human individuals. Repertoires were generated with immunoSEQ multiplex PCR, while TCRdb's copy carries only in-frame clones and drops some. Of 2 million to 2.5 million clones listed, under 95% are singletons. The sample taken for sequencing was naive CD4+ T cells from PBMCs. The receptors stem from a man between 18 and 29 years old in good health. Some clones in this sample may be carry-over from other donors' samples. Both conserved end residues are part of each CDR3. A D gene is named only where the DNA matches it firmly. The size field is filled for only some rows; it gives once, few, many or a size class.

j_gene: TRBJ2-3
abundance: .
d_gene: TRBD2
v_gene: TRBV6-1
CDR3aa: CASSVGLSTSTDTQYF
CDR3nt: TGTGCCAGCAGTGTGGGACTATCCACTAGCACAGATACGCAGTATTTT

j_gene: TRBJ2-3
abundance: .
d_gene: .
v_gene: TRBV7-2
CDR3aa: CASSFGPRGTDTQYF
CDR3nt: TGTGCCAGCAGCTTTGGTCCTCGGGGCACAGATACGCAGTATTTT

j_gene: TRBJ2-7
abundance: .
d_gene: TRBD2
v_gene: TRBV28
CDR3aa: CASSPWTSGRGEQYF
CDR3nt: TGTGCCAGCAGCCCCTGGACTAGCGGGAGAGGAGAGCAGTACTTC

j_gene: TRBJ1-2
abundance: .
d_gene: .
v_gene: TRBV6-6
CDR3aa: CASSSRDGLYGYTF
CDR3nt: TGTGCCAGCAGTTCCCGGGACGGTCTCTATGGCTACACCTTC

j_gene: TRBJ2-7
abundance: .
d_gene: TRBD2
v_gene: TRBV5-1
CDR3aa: CASSPGLAGTFSYEQYF
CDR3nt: TGCGCCAGCAGCCCCGGACTAGCGGGAACCTTCTCCTACGAGCAGTACTTC

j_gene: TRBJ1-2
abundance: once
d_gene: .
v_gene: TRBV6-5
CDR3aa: CASSYYGPGGYTF
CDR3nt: TGTGCCAGCAGTTACTACGGACCCGGTGGCTACACCTTC

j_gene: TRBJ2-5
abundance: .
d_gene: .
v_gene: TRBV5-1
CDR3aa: CASSLVQIQETQYF
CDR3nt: TGCGCCAGCAGCTTGGTACAGATCCAAGAGACCCAGTACTTC

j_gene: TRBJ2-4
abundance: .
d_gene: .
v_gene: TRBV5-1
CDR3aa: CASSLEGQLDIQYF
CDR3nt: TGCGCCAGCAGCTTGGAGGGGCAATTGGACATTCAGTACTTC

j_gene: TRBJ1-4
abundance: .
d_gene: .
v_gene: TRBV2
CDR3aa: CASSDPIGLPYEKLFF
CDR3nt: TGTGCCAGCAGCGATCCCATCGGACTACCTTATGAAAAACTGTTTTTT

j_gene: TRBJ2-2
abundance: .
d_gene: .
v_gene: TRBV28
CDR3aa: CASSRTGYITGELFF
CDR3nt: TGTGCCAGCAGCCGAACAGGGTATATTACCGGGGAGCTGTTTTTT

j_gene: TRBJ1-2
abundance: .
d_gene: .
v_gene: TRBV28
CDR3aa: CASSLRSLVGYTF
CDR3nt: TGTGCCAGCAGCCTACGATCCCTGGTCGGCTACACCTTC

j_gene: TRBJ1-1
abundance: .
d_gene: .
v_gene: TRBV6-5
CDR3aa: CASRGYTEAFF
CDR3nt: TGTGCCAGCAGAGGCTACACTGAAGCTTTCTTT

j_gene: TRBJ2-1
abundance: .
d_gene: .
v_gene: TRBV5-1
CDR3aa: CASSPQGNEQFF
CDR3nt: TGCGCCAGCAGTCCCCAGGGGAACGAGCAGTTCTTC

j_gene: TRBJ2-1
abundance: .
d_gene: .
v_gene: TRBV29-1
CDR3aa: CSVDGVGGEQFF
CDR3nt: TGCAGCGTTGATGGTGTGGGGGGTGAGCAGTTCTTC

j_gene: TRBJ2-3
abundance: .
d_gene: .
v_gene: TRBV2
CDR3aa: CASRRRPQRWANTDTQYF
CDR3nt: TGTGCCAGCCGACGGCGTCCCCAGAGGTGGGCTAACACAGATACGCAGTATTTT

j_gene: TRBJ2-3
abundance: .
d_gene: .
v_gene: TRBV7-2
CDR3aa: CASSIRQGTDTQYF
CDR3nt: TGTGCCAGCAGCATCCGACAGGGCACAGATACGCAGTATTTT

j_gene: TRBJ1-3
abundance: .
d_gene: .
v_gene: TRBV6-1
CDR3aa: CASRSGYDSGNTIYF
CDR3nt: TGTGCCAGCAGATCCGGGTACGACTCTGGAAACACCATATATTTT

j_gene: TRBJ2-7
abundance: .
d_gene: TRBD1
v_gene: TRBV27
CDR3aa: CASSPRTGGGGREQYF
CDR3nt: TGTGCCAGCAGTCCACGGACAGGGGGCGGGGGCCGCGAGCAGTACTTC

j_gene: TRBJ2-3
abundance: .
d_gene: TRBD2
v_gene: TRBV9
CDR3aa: CASSGAGVSVDTQYF
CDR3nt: TGTGCCAGCAGCGGAGCGGGAGTAAGCGTAGATACGCAGTATTTT

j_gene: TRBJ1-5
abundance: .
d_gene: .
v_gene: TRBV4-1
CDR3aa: CASSQDRWQGGEIGNQPQHF
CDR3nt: TGCGCCAGCAGCCAAGATCGATGGCAGGGAGGGGAAATCGGCAATCAGCCCCAGCATTTT

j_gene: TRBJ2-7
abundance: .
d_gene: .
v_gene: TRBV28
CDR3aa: CASSPTAYEQYF
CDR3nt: TGTGCCAGCAGCCCCACAGCCTACGAGCAGTACTTC

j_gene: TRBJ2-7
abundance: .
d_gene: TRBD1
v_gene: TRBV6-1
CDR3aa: CASSTPGQGYEQYF
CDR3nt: TGTGCCAGCAGTACACCGGGACAGGGATACGAGCAGTACTTC

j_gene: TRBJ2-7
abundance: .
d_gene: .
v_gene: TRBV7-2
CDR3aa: CASSSPQGWGDKQYF
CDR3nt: TGTGCCAGCAGCTCCCCCCAGGGATGGGGGGACAAGCAGTACTTC

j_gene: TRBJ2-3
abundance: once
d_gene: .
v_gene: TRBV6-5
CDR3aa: CASNGGNTQYF
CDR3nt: TGTGCCAGCAATGGTGGAAATACGCAGTATTTT

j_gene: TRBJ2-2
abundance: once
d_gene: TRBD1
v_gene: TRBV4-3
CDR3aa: CASSQERQGRTGELFF
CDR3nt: TGCGCCAGCAGCCAAGAAAGACAGGGGCGCACCGGGGAGCTGTTTTTT

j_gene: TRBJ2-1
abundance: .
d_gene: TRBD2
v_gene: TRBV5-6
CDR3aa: CASSFLRDYPIANEQFF
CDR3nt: TGTGCCAGCAGCTTCCTCCGGGACTACCCTATCGCGAATGAGCAGTTCTTC

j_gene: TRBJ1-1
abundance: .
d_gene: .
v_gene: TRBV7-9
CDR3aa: CASSLLTDTEAFF
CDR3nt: TGTGCCAGCAGCTTACTGACAGACACTGAAGCTTTCTTT

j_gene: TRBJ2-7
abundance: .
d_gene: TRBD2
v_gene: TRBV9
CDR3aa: CASSVQAGETYEQYF
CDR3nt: TGTGCCAGCAGCGTTCAAGCGGGAGAGACCTACGAGCAGTACTTC

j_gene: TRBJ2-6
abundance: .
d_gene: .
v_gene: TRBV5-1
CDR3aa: CASSLTGSGANVLTF
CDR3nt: TGCGCCAGCAGCCTAACAGGCTCTGGGGCCAACGTCCTGACTTTC

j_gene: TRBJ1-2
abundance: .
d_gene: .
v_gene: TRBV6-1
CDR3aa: CASSEGTALHTF
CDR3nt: TGTGCCAGCAGTGAAGGGACGGCACTCCACACCTTC

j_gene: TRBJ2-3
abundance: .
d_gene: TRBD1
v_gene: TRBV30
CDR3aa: CASGGLSTDTQYF
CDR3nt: TGTGCCTCAGGGGGTCTCTCCACAGATACGCAGTATTTT

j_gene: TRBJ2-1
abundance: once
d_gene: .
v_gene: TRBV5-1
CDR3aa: CASSLAGSGYGEEQFF
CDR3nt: TGCGCCAGCAGCTTGGCCGGCAGCGGTTATGGGGAGGAGCAGTTCTTC

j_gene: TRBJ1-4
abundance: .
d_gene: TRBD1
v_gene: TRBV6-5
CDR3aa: CASSSSGGHEKLFF
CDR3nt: TGTGCCAGCAGTTCCTCAGGGGGGCATGAAAAACTGTTTTTT

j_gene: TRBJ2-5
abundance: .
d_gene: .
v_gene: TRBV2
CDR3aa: CASSLQGAGETQYF
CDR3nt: TGTGCCAGCAGCCTCCAGGGTGCCGGGGAGACCCAGTACTTC

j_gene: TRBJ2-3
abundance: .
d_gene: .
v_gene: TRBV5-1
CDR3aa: CASSPSNTDTQYF
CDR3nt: TGCGCCAGCAGCCCGAGTAACACAGATACGCAGTATTTT

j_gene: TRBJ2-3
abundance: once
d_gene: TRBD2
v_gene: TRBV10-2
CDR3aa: CASSGTSGGDYTQYF
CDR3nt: TGCGCCAGCAGTGGGACTAGCGGAGGGGATTATACGCAGTATTTT

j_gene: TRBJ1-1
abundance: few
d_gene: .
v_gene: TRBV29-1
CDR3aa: CSVEERNTEAFF
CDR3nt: TGCAGCGTTGAAGAGAGAAACACTGAAGCTTTCTTT

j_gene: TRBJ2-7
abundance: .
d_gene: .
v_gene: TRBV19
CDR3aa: CASSISRAGTTYEQYF
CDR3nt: TGTGCCAGTAGTATCTCCCGAGCGGGTACGACCTACGAGCAGTACTTC

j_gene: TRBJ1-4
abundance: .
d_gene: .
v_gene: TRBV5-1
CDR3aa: CASSSGRPEEKLFF
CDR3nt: TGCGCCAGCAGCTCGGGACGTCCGGAGGAAAAACTGTTTTTT

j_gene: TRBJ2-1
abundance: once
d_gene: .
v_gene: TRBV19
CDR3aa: CASSAGVTYNEQFF
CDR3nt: TGTGCCAGTAGTGCCGGGGTTACCTACAATGAGCAGTTCTTC

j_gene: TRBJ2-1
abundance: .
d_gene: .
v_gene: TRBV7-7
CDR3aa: CASSLARGGEQFF
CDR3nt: TGTGCCAGCAGCTTAGCCAGGGGCGGAGAGCAGTTCTTC

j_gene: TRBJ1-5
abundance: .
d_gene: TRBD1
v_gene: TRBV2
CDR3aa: CASRGQVNQPQHF
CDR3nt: TGTGCCAGCCGAGGACAGGTCAATCAGCCCCAGCATTTT

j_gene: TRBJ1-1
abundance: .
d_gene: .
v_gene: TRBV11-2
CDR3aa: CASSHSVEYTEAFF
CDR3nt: TGTGCCAGCAGTCATAGTGTGGAGTACACTGAAGCTTTCTTT

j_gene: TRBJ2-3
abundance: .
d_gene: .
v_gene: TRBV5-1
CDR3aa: CASRPEGHTDTQYF
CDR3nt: TGCGCCAGCCGACCGGAGGGCCACACAGATACGCAGTATTTT

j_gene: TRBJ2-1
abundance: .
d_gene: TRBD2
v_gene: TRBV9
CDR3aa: CASSVVLAGGPDEQFF
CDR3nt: TGTGCCAGCAGCGTAGTTTTAGCGGGAGGGCCGGATGAGCAGTTCTTC

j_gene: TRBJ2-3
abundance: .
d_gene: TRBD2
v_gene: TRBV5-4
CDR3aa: CASRTISGRTDTQYF
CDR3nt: TGTGCCAGCAGAACTATTAGCGGGCGCACAGATACGCAGTATTTT

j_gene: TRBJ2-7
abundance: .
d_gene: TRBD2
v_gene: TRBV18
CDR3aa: CASSPTSGGYEQYF
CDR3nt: TGTGCCAGCTCACCAACTAGCGGGGGCTACGAGCAGTACTTC

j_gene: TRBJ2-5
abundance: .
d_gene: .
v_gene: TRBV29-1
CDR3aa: CSVAGNQETQYF
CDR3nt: TGCAGCGTTGCAGGGAACCAAGAGACCCAGTACTTC

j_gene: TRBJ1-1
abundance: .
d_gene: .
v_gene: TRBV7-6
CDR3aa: CASSDRTFNTEAFF
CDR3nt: TGTGCCAGCAGCGACCGGACTTTTAACACTGAAGCTTTCTTT

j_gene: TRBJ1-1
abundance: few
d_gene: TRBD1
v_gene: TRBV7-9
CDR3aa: CASSWTGLNTEAFF
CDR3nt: TGTGCCAGCAGCTGGACAGGACTGAACACTGAAGCTTTCTTT

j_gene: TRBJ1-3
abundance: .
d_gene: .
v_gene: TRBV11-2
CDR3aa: CASQSSGNTIYF
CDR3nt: TGTGCCAGTCAGAGCTCTGGAAACACCATATATTTT